The rows below give T cell receptor beta chains drawn from one sample of a study of neurological immune-mediated disorders. A single record per CDR3 protein comes from TCRdb applying MiXCR to the 5' RACE reads. The sample lists tens of thousands of distinct CDR3 sequences, 4.5% to 5.5% occurring once. The sample comprised PBMCs. These receptor sequences come from a man aged 25 to 40 with multiple sclerosis. Both conserved end residues are part of each CDR3. Fields, in order: D gene, clone size, V gene, CDR3 length, J gene, CDR3 protein, CDR3 DNA. A D gene is named only where the DNA matches it firmly. Not every row has a clone size; where given, it reads once, few, many or a size class.

D gene: NA
clone size: many
V gene: TRBV7-8
CDR3 length: 17
J gene: TRBJ1-1
CDR3 protein: CASSLAKQGQTNTEAFF
CDR3 DNA: TGTGCCAGCAGCTTAGCAAAACAAGGACAGACCAACACTGAAGCTTTCTTT

D gene: NA
clone size: few
V gene: TRBV5-1
CDR3 length: 14
J gene: TRBJ1-2
CDR3 protein: CASSLAGNNYGYTF
CDR3 DNA: TGCGCCAGCAGCTTGGCCGGGAATAACTATGGCTACACCTTC

D gene: NA
clone size: many
V gene: TRBV5-1
CDR3 length: 15
J gene: TRBJ2-1
CDR3 protein: CASSLGGAAVNEQFF
CDR3 DNA: TGCGCCAGCAGCTTGGGTGGGGCCGCGGTCAATGAGCAGTTCTTC

D gene: NA
clone size: many
V gene: TRBV5-5
CDR3 length: 13
J gene: TRBJ1-4
CDR3 protein: CASSRQPNEKLFF
CDR3 DNA: TGTGCCAGCAGCAGGCAGCCTAATGAAAAACTGTTTTTT

D gene: NA
clone size: NA
V gene: TRBV4-2
CDR3 length: 16
J gene: TRBJ1-4
CDR3 protein: CASSQERRVPNEKLFF
CDR3 DNA: TGTGCCAGCAGCCAAGAAAGAAGGGTACCTAATGAAAAACTGTTTTTT

D gene: NA
clone size: NA
V gene: TRBV27
CDR3 length: 15
J gene: TRBJ2-1
CDR3 protein: CASRASGHVYNEQFF
CDR3 DNA: TGTGCCAGCAGAGCGAGCGGCCATGTCTACAATGAGCAGTTCTTC

D gene: NA
clone size: many
V gene: TRBV6-5
CDR3 length: 15
J gene: TRBJ1-6
CDR3 protein: CASSYSPRGDSPLHF
CDR3 DNA: TGTGCCAGCAGTTACTCCCCCAGGGGCGATTCACCCCTCCACTTT

D gene: NA
clone size: medium-sized
V gene: TRBV5-1
CDR3 length: 15
J gene: TRBJ1-3
CDR3 protein: CASSLGGGDGNTIYF
CDR3 DNA: TGCGCCAGCAGCTTAGGCGGGGGCGACGGAAACACCATATATTTT

D gene: TRBD2
clone size: many
V gene: TRBV9
CDR3 length: 17
J gene: TRBJ2-6
CDR3 protein: CASSVAGGGSGANVLTF
CDR3 DNA: TGTGCCAGCAGCGTAGCGGGGGGTGGCTCTGGGGCCAACGTCCTGACTTTC

D gene: NA
clone size: many
V gene: TRBV5-1
CDR3 length: 15
J gene: TRBJ1-1
CDR3 protein: CASSLDSTGPGEAFF
CDR3 DNA: TGCGCCAGCAGCTTGGACTCTACTGGGCCGGGGGAAGCTTTCTTT

D gene: TRBD2
clone size: few
V gene: TRBV20-1
CDR3 length: 15
J gene: TRBJ2-1
CDR3 protein: CSARDLLAEYNEQFF
CDR3 DNA: TGCAGTGCTAGAGATCTTCTAGCGGAGTACAATGAGCAGTTCTTC

D gene: NA
clone size: many
V gene: TRBV12-3/TRBV12-4
CDR3 length: 13
J gene: TRBJ1-5
CDR3 protein: CASSLGSNQPQHF
CDR3 DNA: TGTGCCAGCAGTTTAGGTAGCAATCAGCCCCAGCATTTT

D gene: NA
clone size: NA
V gene: TRBV11-2
CDR3 length: 14
J gene: TRBJ2-1
CDR3 protein: CATEEGEFYNEQFF
CDR3 DNA: TGTGCCACGGAGGAGGGGGAGTTCTACAATGAGCAGTTCTTC

D gene: NA
clone size: few
V gene: TRBV12-3/TRBV12-4
CDR3 length: 14
J gene: TRBJ2-7
CDR3 protein: CASSSGRSSYEQYF
CDR3 DNA: TGTGCCAGCAGTTCGGGACGGAGCTCCTACGAGCAGTACTTC

D gene: NA
clone size: many
V gene: TRBV11-2
CDR3 length: 14
J gene: TRBJ2-2
CDR3 protein: CASSSRTESGELFF
CDR3 DNA: TGTGCCAGCAGCTCCCGGACCGAGAGCGGGGAGCTGTTTTTT

D gene: TRBD1
clone size: many
V gene: TRBV5-5
CDR3 length: 16
J gene: TRBJ1-4
CDR3 protein: CASSFGQGGRSAKLFF
CDR3 DNA: TGTGCCAGCAGTTTTGGACAGGGAGGGAGATCAGCAAAACTGTTTTTT

D gene: NA
clone size: many
V gene: TRBV3-1
CDR3 length: 13
J gene: TRBJ1-1
CDR3 protein: CASSHRQGFGAFF
CDR3 DNA: TGTGCCAGCAGCCACCGGCAGGGATTTGGAGCTTTCTTT

D gene: NA
clone size: few
V gene: TRBV27
CDR3 length: 16
J gene: TRBJ2-2
CDR3 protein: CASSLVPGMVPGELFF
CDR3 DNA: TGTGCCAGCAGTTTAGTCCCGGGGATGGTCCCCGGGGAGCTGTTTTTT

D gene: TRBD2
clone size: many
V gene: TRBV20-1
CDR3 length: 18
J gene: TRBJ2-1
CDR3 protein: CSAIFRRGDHRPYNEQFF
CDR3 DNA: TGCAGTGCTATCTTCCGGCGGGGGGACCACAGACCCTACAATGAGCAGTTCTTC

D gene: NA
clone size: many
V gene: TRBV3-1
CDR3 length: 14
J gene: TRBJ2-1
CDR3 protein: CASSQGAGSGEQFF
CDR3 DNA: TGTGCCAGCAGCCAAGGGGCGGGCTCGGGCGAGCAGTTCTTC

D gene: NA
clone size: few
V gene: TRBV5-1
CDR3 length: 11
J gene: TRBJ2-5
CDR3 protein: CASSHTGTQYF
CDR3 DNA: TGCGCCAGCAGCCATACGGGGACCCAGTACTTC

D gene: TRBD1
clone size: many
V gene: TRBV20-1
CDR3 length: 14
J gene: TRBJ1-2
CDR3 protein: CSAGTGTGPWGYTF
CDR3 DNA: TGCAGTGCTGGGACCGGGACAGGGCCCTGGGGCTACACCTTC

D gene: NA
clone size: many
V gene: TRBV27
CDR3 length: 17
J gene: TRBJ1-6
CDR3 protein: CASSLFGLTTYNSPLHF
CDR3 DNA: TGTGCCAGCAGTTTATTCGGGCTTACGACCTATAATTCACCCCTCCACTTT

D gene: NA
clone size: many
V gene: TRBV7-8
CDR3 length: 15
J gene: TRBJ2-1
CDR3 protein: CASSLQQSSYNEQFF
CDR3 DNA: TGTGCCAGCAGCCTTCAGCAGAGCTCCTACAATGAGCAGTTCTTC

D gene: TRBD2
clone size: many
V gene: TRBV7-6
CDR3 length: 15
J gene: TRBJ2-7
CDR3 protein: CASSLERGYNYEQYF
CDR3 DNA: TGTGCCAGCAGCTTAGAGCGGGGGTATAACTACGAGCAGTACTTC

D gene: NA
clone size: many
V gene: TRBV7-8
CDR3 length: 13
J gene: TRBJ1-5
CDR3 protein: CASSLGRNQPQHF
CDR3 DNA: TGTGCCAGCAGCTTAGGGAGGAATCAGCCCCAGCATTTT

D gene: TRBD2
clone size: NA
V gene: TRBV20-1
CDR3 length: 16
J gene: TRBJ2-3
CDR3 protein: CSARGLAGLQWPTQYF
CDR3 DNA: TGCAGTGCCCGAGGACTAGCGGGGTTACAATGGCCGACGCAGTATTTT

D gene: NA
clone size: few
V gene: TRBV3-1
CDR3 length: 13
J gene: TRBJ1-6
CDR3 protein: CASSHTRRSPLHF
CDR3 DNA: TGTGCCAGCAGCCACACTCGCAGATCACCCCTCCACTTT

D gene: TRBD1
clone size: many
V gene: TRBV6-6
CDR3 length: 14
J gene: TRBJ1-2
CDR3 protein: CASQDRGFYGGYTF
CDR3 DNA: TGTGCCAGCCAAGACAGGGGTTTTTATGGTGGCTACACCTTC

D gene: NA
clone size: many
V gene: TRBV5-1
CDR3 length: 14
J gene: TRBJ2-3
CDR3 protein: CASSLTPSMDTQYF
CDR3 DNA: TGCGCCAGCAGCTTGACCCCCTCGATGGATACGCAGTATTTT

D gene: TRBD1
clone size: few
V gene: TRBV5-1
CDR3 length: 13
J gene: TRBJ2-1
CDR3 protein: CASEGAGSDEQFF
CDR3 DNA: TGCGCCAGCGAGGGGGCAGGGAGCGATGAGCAGTTCTTC

D gene: NA
clone size: many
V gene: TRBV5-1
CDR3 length: 14
J gene: TRBJ2-3
CDR3 protein: CASSSDRNTDTQYF
CDR3 DNA: TGCGCCAGCAGCTCGGACAGAAACACAGATACGCAGTATTTT

D gene: TRBD2
clone size: many
V gene: TRBV7-6
CDR3 length: 16
J gene: TRBJ2-3
CDR3 protein: CASSPLATSAGRGQYF
CDR3 DNA: TGTGCCAGCAGCCCACTGGCGACTAGCGCGGGCCGGGGGCAGTATTTT

D gene: TRBD2
clone size: many
V gene: TRBV27
CDR3 length: 17
J gene: TRBJ2-3
CDR3 protein: CASSLPRTSGGPDTQYF
CDR3 DNA: TGTGCCAGCAGTTTACCCCGGACTAGCGGGGGACCAGATACGCAGTATTTT

D gene: NA
clone size: few
V gene: TRBV7-9
CDR3 length: 14
J gene: TRBJ1-4
CDR3 protein: CASSSPDWVEKLFF
CDR3 DNA: TGTGCCAGCAGCTCTCCGGACTGGGTTGAAAAACTGTTTTTT

D gene: TRBD1
clone size: few
V gene: TRBV7-9
CDR3 length: 15
J gene: TRBJ1-5
CDR3 protein: CASSSGQLGAQPQHF
CDR3 DNA: TGTGCCAGCAGCTCGGGACAGCTGGGGGCCCAGCCCCAGCATTTT

D gene: TRBD1
clone size: NA
V gene: TRBV24-1
CDR3 length: 15
J gene: TRBJ1-5
CDR3 protein: CATSDSRTGRQPQHF
CDR3 DNA: TGTGCCACCAGTGATTCCCGGACAGGGCGGCAGCCCCAGCATTTT

D gene: NA
clone size: NA
V gene: TRBV12-3/TRBV12-4
CDR3 length: 12
J gene: TRBJ1-6
CDR3 protein: CASSPDNSPLNF
CDR3 DNA: TGTGCCAGCAGTCCCGACAATTCACCCCTCAACTTT

D gene: NA
clone size: few
V gene: TRBV5-1
CDR3 length: 14
J gene: TRBJ1-1
CDR3 protein: CASSLVQMNTEAFF
CDR3 DNA: TGCGCCAGCAGCTTGGTCCAGATGAACACTGAAGCTTTCTTT